This TCR beta chain was retrieved from a study of cytomegalovirus exposure and HLA in healthy donors. PCR was performed using 60 Vbeta and 13 Jbeta primers. Method: immunoSEQ multiplex PCR; TCRdb's copy keeps in-frame clones and lacks some. The sample records some 140,000 clones, around three fifths being singletons. Germline CDR1 SGHRS, CDR2 YFSETQ. V dropped 0 bases and J dropped 3 bases, with 6 bases sitting between them. The CDR3 sequence is 13 residues long. Sequenced input: PBMCs. V is TRBV5-1 and J is TRBJ2-5; D not resolved. The receptor was isolated from a woman aged 40 to 50 in good health and CMV-seronegative. The CDR3 loop is CASSLGIEETQYF. The CDR3 nucleotides are TGCGCCAGCAGCTTGGGCATAGAAGAGACCCAGTACTTC.